This T cell receptor beta chain was sequenced for a study of human T cells and chemical hapten exposure. In TCRdb, the RACE reads were re-called with MiXCR into one record per CDR3 protein. Altogether 150,000 to 200,000 distinct CDR3 sequences are present, approximately 14% being singletons, with the ten largest covering around 1.7%. The time point was: patch test 1, 2 weeks after DPC sensitization. The treatment: therapeutic diphenylcyclopropenone sensitization with weekly scalp DPC. Prior to each patch test being applied, blood was drawn. This clonotype was seen ten or more times. Looked up from germline, CDR1 is MNHNS and CDR2 is SASEGT. V lost 1 base and J 7 bases, leaving 2 bases between the germline ends. The CDR3 runs to 11 residues.

Sequencing was performed on whole blood, taken in connection with sensitization to the hapten diphenylcyclopropenone (DPC). The TCR was taken from a woman in her thirties with alopecia areata. Some clones in this sample may be carry-over from other donors' samples. J is TRBJ2-1 and V is TRBV6-1; D unclear. The CDR3, as DNA: TGTGCCAGCAGTGAAGTAAATGAGCAGTTCTTC. Translating it yields CASSEVNEQFF.